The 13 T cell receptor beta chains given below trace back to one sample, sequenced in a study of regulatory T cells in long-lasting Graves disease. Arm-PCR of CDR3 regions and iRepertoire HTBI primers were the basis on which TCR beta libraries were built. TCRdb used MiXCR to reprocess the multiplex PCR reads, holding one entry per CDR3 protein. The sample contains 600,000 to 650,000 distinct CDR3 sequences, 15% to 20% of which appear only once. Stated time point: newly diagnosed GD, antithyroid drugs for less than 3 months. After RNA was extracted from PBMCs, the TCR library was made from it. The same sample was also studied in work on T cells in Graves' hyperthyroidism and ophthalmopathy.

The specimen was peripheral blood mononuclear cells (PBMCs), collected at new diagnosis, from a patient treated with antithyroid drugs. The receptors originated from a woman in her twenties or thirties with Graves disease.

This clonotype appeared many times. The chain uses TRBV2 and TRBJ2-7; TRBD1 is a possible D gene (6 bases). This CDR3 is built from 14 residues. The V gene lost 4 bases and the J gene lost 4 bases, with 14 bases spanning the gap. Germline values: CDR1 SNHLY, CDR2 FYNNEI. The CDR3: CASSGKGGVYEQYF. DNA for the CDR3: TGTGCCAGCAGTGGTAAAGGGGGTGTATACGAGCAGTACTTC. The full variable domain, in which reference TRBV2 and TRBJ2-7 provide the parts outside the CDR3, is EPEVTQTPSHQVTQMGQEVILRCVPISNHLYFYWYRQILGQKVEFLVSFYNNEISEKSEIFDDQFSVERPDGSNFTLKIRSTKLEDSAMYFCASSGKGGVYEQYFGPGTRLTVT.

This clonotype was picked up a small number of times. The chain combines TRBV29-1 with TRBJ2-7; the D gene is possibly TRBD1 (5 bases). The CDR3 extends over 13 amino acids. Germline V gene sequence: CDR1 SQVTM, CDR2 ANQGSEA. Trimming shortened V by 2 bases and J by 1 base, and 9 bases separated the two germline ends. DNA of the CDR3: TGCAGCGTTGAATTGGGGCATTCCTACGAGCAGTACTTC. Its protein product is CSVELGHSYEQYF.

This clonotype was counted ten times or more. Here the CDR3 reads CASSNARQGDGGYTF. CDR3 nucleotide sequence: TGTGCCAGCAGCAACGCCCGTCAGGGCGATGGTGGCTACACCTTC. J is TRBJ1-2 and V is TRBV7-2, with a weak D call TRBD1 (5 bases). Germline V CDR1 and CDR2: SGHTA, FQGNSA. This CDR3 spans 15 amino acids. Trimming shortened V by 5 bases and J by 7 bases, and 20 bases separated the two germline ends.

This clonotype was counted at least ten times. This CDR3 reads CASSFKTGETEAFF. CDR3 coding DNA: TGCGCCAGCAGCTTCAAGACAGGTGAAACTGAAGCTTTCTTT. This rearrangement joins TRBV5-1 to TRBJ1-1; a possible D gene is TRBD1 (6 bases). V gave up 2 bases and J gave up 5 bases, with 13 bases separating them. The germline gives CDR1 SGHRS, CDR2 YFSETQ. CDR3 length: 14 residues.

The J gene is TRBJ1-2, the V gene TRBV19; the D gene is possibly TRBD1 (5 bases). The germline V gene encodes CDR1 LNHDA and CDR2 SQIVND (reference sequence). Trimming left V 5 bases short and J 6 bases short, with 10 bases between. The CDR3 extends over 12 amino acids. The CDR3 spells CASSLGTNGYTF. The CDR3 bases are TGTGCCAGTAGTTTAGGGACGAATGGCTACACCTTC. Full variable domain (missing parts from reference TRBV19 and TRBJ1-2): DGGITQSPKYLFRKEGQNVTLSCEQNLNHDAMYWYRQDPGQGLRLIYYSQIVNDFQKGDIAEGYSVSREKKESFPLTVTSAQKNPTAFYLCASSLGTNGYTFGSGTRLTVV.

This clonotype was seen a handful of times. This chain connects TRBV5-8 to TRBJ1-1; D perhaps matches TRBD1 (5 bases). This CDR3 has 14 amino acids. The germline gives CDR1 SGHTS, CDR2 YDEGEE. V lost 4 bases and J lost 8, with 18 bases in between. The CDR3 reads CASSKLTRDPEAFF. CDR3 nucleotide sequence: TGTGCCAGCAGCAAACTAACCCGGGACCCCGAAGCTTTCTTT.

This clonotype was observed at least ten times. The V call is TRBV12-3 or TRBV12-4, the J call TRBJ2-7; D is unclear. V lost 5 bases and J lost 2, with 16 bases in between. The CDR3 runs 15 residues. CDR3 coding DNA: TGTGCCAGCAGTAGCCCCTATTTGGCCCCCTACGAGCAGTACTTC. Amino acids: CASSSPYLAPYEQYF.

In DNA form, the CDR3 reads TGTGCCAGCAGTGAATGGCCTCGGGGGAGCTCCTACAATGAGCAGTTCTTC. It encodes CASSEWPRGSSYNEQFF. The gene calls are TRBV6-1 and TRBJ2-1; tentatively, D is TRBD2 (6 bases). V dropped 2 bases and J dropped 0 bases, with 14 bases sitting between them. Germline-derived CDR1 and CDR2 are MNHNS and SASEGT. CDR3 length: 17 residues.

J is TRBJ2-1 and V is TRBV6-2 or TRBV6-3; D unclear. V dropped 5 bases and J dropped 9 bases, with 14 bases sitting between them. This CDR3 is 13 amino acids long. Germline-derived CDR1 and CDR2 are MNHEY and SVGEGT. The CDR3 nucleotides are TGTGCCAGCAGTGAATCAATATCGGGTGAGCAGTTCTTC. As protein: CASSESISGEQFF.

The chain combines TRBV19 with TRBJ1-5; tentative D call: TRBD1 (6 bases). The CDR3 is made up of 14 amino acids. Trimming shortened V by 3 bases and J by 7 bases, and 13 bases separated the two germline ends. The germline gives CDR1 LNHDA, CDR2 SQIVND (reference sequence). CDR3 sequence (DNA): TGTGCCAGTAGTATTAAACAGGGCCCACAGCCCCAGCATTTT. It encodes CASSIKQGPQPQHF.

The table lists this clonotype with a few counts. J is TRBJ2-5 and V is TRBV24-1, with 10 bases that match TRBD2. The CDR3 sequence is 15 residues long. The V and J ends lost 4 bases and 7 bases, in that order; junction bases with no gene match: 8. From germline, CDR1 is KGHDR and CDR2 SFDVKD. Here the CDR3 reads CATSDTSGTRGTQYF. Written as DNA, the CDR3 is TGTGCCACCAGTGACACTAGCGGGACTCGGGGGACCCAGTACTTC.

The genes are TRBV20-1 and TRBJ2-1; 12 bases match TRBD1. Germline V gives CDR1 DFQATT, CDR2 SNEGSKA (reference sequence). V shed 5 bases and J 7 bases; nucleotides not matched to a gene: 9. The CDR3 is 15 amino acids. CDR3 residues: CSAHPGQGAKNEQFF. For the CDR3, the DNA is TGCAGTGCTCATCCGGGACAGGGGGCGAAGAATGAGCAGTTCTTC.

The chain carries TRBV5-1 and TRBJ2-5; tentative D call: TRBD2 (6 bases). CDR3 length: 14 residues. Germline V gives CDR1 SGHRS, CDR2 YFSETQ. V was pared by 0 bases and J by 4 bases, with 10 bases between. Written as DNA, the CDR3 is TGCGCCAGCAGCTTGGACGGAGGGGTAGAGACCCAGTACTTC. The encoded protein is CASSLDGGVETQYF. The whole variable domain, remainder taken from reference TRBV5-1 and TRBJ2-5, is KAGVTQTPRYLIKTRGQQVTLSCSPISGHRSVSWYQQTPGQGLQFLFEYFSETQRNKGNFPGRFSGRQFSNSRSEMNVSTLELGDSALYLCASSLDGGVETQYFGPGTRLLVL.